The clone carrying this TCR beta chain was detected a few times. The antigen is undetermined. These data belong to a study of T-cell memory formation after mild COVID-19. Study context: Most TCR clusters belonged to a single donor.

Germline CDR1 SNHLY, CDR2 FYNNEI. The CDR3 extends over 17 amino acids. The junction had 23 bases not matched to a gene; V was cut back by 10 bases and J by 6 bases. Study results and caveats: The authors left the SARS-CoV-2 specificity of second-wave clones peaking on day 37 unconfirmed.

From 5'RACE with constant-segment primers came TCR alpha and TCR beta cDNA libraries that carried sample barcodes and UMIs. Via MiXCR, TCRdb re-called the 5' RACE reads, giving one row per CDR3 protein. The sample consists of more than 300,000 distinct CDR3 sequences, around 15% of them appearing once. The chain carries TRBV2 and TRBJ1-2; 7 bases align to TRBD1. The receptor's source is a man aged 18 to 30 who had mild COVID-19 (a few samples of this study predate the infection). Cell type and time point are not known. The sequenced sample was PBMCs or a T cell subset sorted from them (not recorded which). Written as DNA, the CDR3 is TGTGCCACCAGGGGGGCGTTGACTTCGCACCCCTTGAATGGCTACACCTTC. Translation: CATRGALTSHPLNGYTF.